These T cell receptor beta chains were read from a single sample in a study of blood T cell repertoires in COVID-19. The method was immunoSEQ multiplex PCR; TCRdb's version includes in-frame clones alone and lacks a portion of them. The repertoire has 340,000 or so clones, roughly 87% of them found once; the top ten carry 1%. Material for sequencing was peripheral blood. These receptors all come from a man aged 45-65 years with active or convalescent COVID-19. Each CDR3 is given with its conserved first and last residue. The D gene is left open where the match is weak. Expanded clones are given a class, and other clones once, few, many or no size at all.

clone_size	d_call	j_call	cdr3_length	v_call	cdr3_nt	cdr3_aa
.	TRBD1	TRBJ1-2	13	TRBV27	TGTGCCAGCAGTCCGTTGACAGGGCGAGGCTACACCTTC	CASSPLTGRGYTF
.	.	TRBJ2-7	13	TRBV30	TGTGCCTGGGATGGCTGGGAGTACGGCGAGCAGTACTTC	CAWDGWEYGEQYF
once	.	TRBJ2-7	16	TRBV7-9	TGTGCCAGCAGCTTAGAGAGTGGAGGGGTCTCTGCCGAGCAGTACTTC	CASSLESGGVSAEQYF
.	TRBD1	TRBJ1-1	14	TRBV18	TGTGCCAGCTCACCGGGACAGAAGAACACTGAAGCTTTCTTT	CASSPGQKNTEAFF
.	TRBD2	TRBJ2-3	18	TRBV9	TGTGCCAGCAGCCCTCTCCGGGGGGGCCAGTTAAGCACAGATACGCAGTATTTT	CASSPLRGGQLSTDTQYF
.	.	TRBJ1-2	15	TRBV2	TGTGCCAGCAGGCTCTGGGACACAGGAAGCTATGGCTACACCTTC	CASRLWDTGSYGYTF
.	TRBD1	TRBJ2-1	15	TRBV5-1	TGCGCCAGCAGTCTACAGGGGGCTGGAGTGAATGAGCAGTTCTTC	CASSLQGAGVNEQFF
.	.	TRBJ2-7	14	TRBV4-3	TGCGCCAGCAGCCAAGAGAGGCGGGCCTACGAGCAGTACTTC	CASSQERRAYEQYF
.	TRBD1	TRBJ1-1	15	TRBV5-1	TGCGCCAGCAGCTCCCAGGGGGCCGAGGGCACTGAAGCTTTCTTT	CASSSQGAEGTEAFF
once	.	TRBJ1-5	14	TRBV30	TGTGCCTGGAGTAGGGGGGGTAGCAATCAGCCCCAGCATTTT	CAWSRGGSNQPQHF
.	.	TRBJ1-3	13	TRBV10-3	TGTGCCACCTTCGACACCTCTGGAAACACCATATATTTT	CATFDTSGNTIYF
.	TRBD2	TRBJ2-2	14	TRBV29-1	TGCAGCGTTTCTTCTAGCGGGGGTTCCGGGGAGCTGTTTTTT	CSVSSSGGSGELFF
.	.	TRBJ2-1	11	TRBV5-6	TGTGCCAGCAGCCTGTCAGGGGTCCCGTTCTTC	CASSLSGVPFF
.	TRBD2	TRBJ2-3	19	TRBV3-1/TRBV3-2	TGTGCCAGCAGCCAAGATCCCCCAGCGGGAATACCCTCCACAGATACGCAGTATTTT	CASSQDPPAGIPSTDTQYF
.	.	TRBJ1-1	13	TRBV6-4	TGTGCCAGCAGAGCACAGGACAACACTGAAGCTTTCTTT	CASRAQDNTEAFF
.	TRBD1	TRBJ1-2	16	TRBV28	TGTGCCAGCAGCTCCGGACAGGGGGCTTATAACTATGGCTACACCTTC	CASSSGQGAYNYGYTF
.	.	TRBJ1-5	15	TRBV28	TGTGCCAGCACCCCTGGAGGGTTGGGGAATCAGCCCCAGCATTTT	CASTPGGLGNQPQHF
.	TRBD2	TRBJ2-7	15	TRBV9	TGTGCCAGCAGCGTAGACCCGCGGGGGGAAAACGAGCAGTACTTC	CASSVDPRGENEQYF
.	.	TRBJ1-6	15	TRBV5-4	TGTGCCAGCAGCCCCTCGACAGAGAGTAATTCACCCCTCCACTTT	CASSPSTESNSPLHF
.	TRBD1	TRBJ1-3	15	TRBV5-1	TGCGCCAGCACCTCTTTCGGGACAGCTGGAAACACCATATATTTT	CASTSFGTAGNTIYF
.	.	TRBJ1-2	12	TRBV6-5	TGTGCCAGCAGGGAGAGACACTATGGCTACACCTTC	CASRERHYGYTF
.	.	TRBJ2-6	15	TRBV6-6	TGTGCCAGCAGAATAGAAAGCTCTGGGGCCAACGTCCTGACTTTC	CASRIESSGANVLTF
.	.	TRBJ2-7	13	TRBV28	TGTGCCAGCGCTAATGCAGGGTTAGACGAGCAGTACTTC	CASANAGLDEQYF
.	.	TRBJ2-5	16	TRBV14	TGTGCCAGCAGCCTTCAGCGGGCATCGGGACAAGAGACCCAGTACTTC	CASSLQRASGQETQYF
.	.	TRBJ2-3	13	TRBV24-1	TGTGCCACCAGATCTAGCGGCACAGATACGCAGTATTTT	CATRSSGTDTQYF
.	.	TRBJ1-2	13	TRBV28	TGTGCCAGCAGTTCGGTCAGGGACTATGGCTACACCTTC	CASSSVRDYGYTF
.	.	TRBJ2-2	15	TRBV4-2	TGTGCCAGCAGCCAAGGAGCTAGCCTAACCGGGGAGCTGTTTTTT	CASSQGASLTGELFF
once	.	TRBJ1-2	14	TRBV21-1	TGTGCCAGCAGCCTCCGGACGGGGAACTATGGCTACACCTTC	CASSLRTGNYGYTF
.	TRBD2	TRBJ2-7	15	TRBV5-1	TGCGCCAGCAGCTTTAGCGGGGGCCCCACCTACGAGCAGTACTTC	CASSFSGGPTYEQYF
.	TRBD1	TRBJ2-1	13	TRBV10-3	TGTGCCATCAGGCCGGGACAGGGGAATGAGCAGTTCTTC	CAIRPGQGNEQFF
.	TRBD1	TRBJ1-1	15	TRBV18	TGTGCCAGCTCCGGACAGGGTGGGACGAACACTGAAGCTTTCTTT	CASSGQGGTNTEAFF
.	.	TRBJ2-3	16	TRBV5-1	TGCGCCAGCAGTTTGACTAGTTTGGCTAGCACAGATACGCAGTATTTT	CASSLTSLASTDTQYF
.	TRBD1	TRBJ2-2	16	TRBV28	TGTGCCAGCAGTTTCTGGACAGGGGCGAGTACCGGGGAGCTGTTTTTT	CASSFWTGASTGELFF
.	TRBD1	TRBJ2-3	18	TRBV4-3	TGCGCCAGCAGCCAATACCGACAGGGGATCGGAGGCACAGATACGCAGTATTTT	CASSQYRQGIGGTDTQYF
.	.	TRBJ2-2	15	TRBV27	TGTGCCAGCAGAGTTGGAGCTGTCGGAAACGGGGAGCTGTTTTTT	CASRVGAVGNGELFF
once	TRBD1	TRBJ2-1	14	TRBV9	TGTGCCAGCAGCGTAGGGGACAGATACAATGAGCAGTTCTTC	CASSVGDRYNEQFF
.	TRBD2	TRBJ2-1	11	TRBV20-1	TGCAGTGCTAGAGCGAGCGGGGGTCAGTTCTTC	CSARASGGQFF
.	TRBD2	TRBJ2-1	16	TRBV5-5	TGTGCCAGCAGCGTCTCCGGGACTAGCTCGTACAATGAGCAGTTCTTC	CASSVSGTSSYNEQFF
.	.	TRBJ1-2	17	TRBV29-1	TGCAGCGTTCGGCCGACCGGGACACCAACCTATAACTATGGCTACACCTTC	CSVRPTGTPTYNYGYTF
.	TRBD1	TRBJ1-1	13	TRBV10-2	TGCGCCAGCAGTGGACAGGGGGCCAGTGAAGCTTTCTTT	CASSGQGASEAFF